One sample yielded the 14 T cell receptor beta chains listed below, sequenced in a study of blood T cells in healthy people across ages. The second PCR ran about 6 to 11 cycles with a sample-barcoded 5' primer and J-beta primers. One entry per CDR3 protein results from TCRdb running MiXCR on the 5' RACE reads. The sample includes approximately 670,000 distinct CDR3 sequences, 40% to 50% of them seen just once. The sample comprised blood. The source of these receptors is an elderly man in good health.

To note about this clonotype: This sequence may be a read error, since a much larger clone differs from it by one base. The rearrangement joins TRBV29-1 to TRBJ2-7; TRBD1 matches at 9 bases. The CDR3 has 11 residues. Germline V gives CDR1 SQVTM, CDR2 ANQGSEA. CDR3 amino acids: CSALTGGERYF. CDR3 coding DNA: TGCAGCGCCCTGACAGGGGGGGAGCGGTACTTC.

Only a few counts were recorded for this clonotype. In DNA form, the CDR3 reads TGCAGTGCTGTCGCTGGGGACTCCCTGACCTACGAGCAGTACTTC. This encodes CSAVAGDSLTYEQYF. This chain connects TRBV20-1 to TRBJ2-5, with D possibly TRBD2 on 6 matching bases. The J call may be mistaken, given a closer DNA end match to TRBJ2-7. The CDR3 contains 15 residues. The germline gives CDR1 DFQATT, CDR2 SNEGSKA (reference sequence).

In this sample, this clonotype turned up once. A clone one base away is much larger, so this may be a read error. This rearrangement joins TRBV20-1 to TRBJ2-3; D gene unclear. V was cut by 2 bases and J by 2 bases, with 5 bases left in between. The germline gives CDR1 DFQATT, CDR2 SNEGSKA (reference sequence). There are 12 residues in the CDR3. CDR3 protein: CSARLPTDTQYF. CDR3 nucleotides: TGCAGTGCTAGACTTCCCACAGATACGCAGTATTTT.

This clonotype was detected many times. The V call is TRBV20-1, the J call TRBJ2-5; 7 nucleotides agree with TRBD1. Germline lookup yields CDR1 DFQATT and CDR2 SNEGSKA (reference sequence). The CDR3 runs to 15 residues. V was pared by 0 bases and J by 5 bases, with 9 bases of the junction left unmatched. The CDR3 is CSAREAKGAGETQYF. Here the CDR3 DNA reads TGCAGTGCTAGAGAGGCTAAGGGGGCCGGGGAGACCCAGTACTTC.

This clonotype was observed a handful of times. In nucleotides, the CDR3 is TGCGCCAGCAGCTTGGCCCTAGGGACTAGCGGGAATGGGCCACACACAGATACGCAGTATTTT. Amino acid sequence: CASSLALGTSGNGPHTDTQYF. The V call is TRBV5-1, the J call TRBJ2-3; 13 bases map to TRBD2. After removal of 0 bases from V and 2 bases from J, the junction contained 15 bases not matched to a gene. Germline assignment: CDR1 SGHRS and CDR2 YFSETQ. The CDR3 runs 21 residues. The variable domain in full, with the rest retrieved from reference TRBV5-1 and TRBJ2-3, is KAGVTQTPRYLIKTRGQQVTLSCSPISGHRSVSWYQQTPGQGLQFLFEYFSETQRNKGNFPGRFSGRQFSNSRSEMNVSTLELGDSALYLCASSLALGTSGNGPHTDTQYFGPGTRLTVL.

The rearrangement links TRBV27 to TRBJ1-1; D unresolved. Per germline, CDR1 MNHEY and CDR2 SMNVEV (reference sequence). The CDR3 has 16 residues. Between the trimmed V and J ends, which lost 3 bases and 4 bases, there was a span of 18 bases. The CDR3 DNA sequence: TGTGCCAGCAGTTTCCGGAGGAGTCTGGGGAGCACTGAAGCTTTCTTT. This translates into CASSFRRSLGSTEAFF.

This rearrangement joins TRBV6-1 to TRBJ2-5; 9 positions agree with TRBD1. V was clipped by 5 bases and J by 1 base; unmatched bases: 20. Germline values: CDR1 MNHNS, CDR2 SASEGT. The CDR3 length is 20 residues. The CDR3 coding sequence is TGTGCCAGCAGTCCCGCCCGACCGTTCCTTCGGGACAGGGTCCAAGAGACCCAGTACTTC. Translated: CASSPARPFLRDRVQETQYF.

This CDR3 is CASSAGQGTLSTFF. CDR3 DNA: TGTGCCAGCAGCGCCGGACAGGGGACACTAAGTACTTTCTTT. The J gene is TRBJ1-1, the V gene TRBV5-4; 9 nucleotides line up with TRBD1. The CDR3 covers 14 residues. Germline loops: CDR1 SGHNT, CDR2 YYREEE (reference sequence). Trimming took 4 bases from V and 12 from J; bases not matched to a gene: 13.

The table lists this clonotype with many counts. The chain employs TRBV12-3 or TRBV12-4 and TRBJ2-3; D is possibly TRBD1 or TRBD2 (5 bases each). The CDR3 runs 15 residues. The germline V and J ends were trimmed by 7 bases and 0 bases, with 14 bases remaining between them. This chain's CDR3 is CASIGGDWSTDTQYF. The CDR3 DNA sequence: TGTGCCAGCATTGGGGGAGACTGGAGCACAGATACGCAGTATTTT.

With regard to this clonotype: This sequence may be a read error, since a much larger clone differs from it by one base. This sequence joins TRBV6-1 and TRBJ2-1; D gene uncertain. V lost 7 bases, J lost 10 bases, and 11 bases lay in between. The CDR3 covers 11 residues. Looked up from germline, CDR1 is MNHNS and CDR2 is SASEGT. The CDR3 DNA sequence: TGTGCCAGCAAACTGAACTACGAGCAGTTCTTC. The encoded protein is CASKLNYEQFF.

This clonotype was seen a handful of times. At one end, the junction sequence differs from germline, possibly due to a read error. The V gene is TRBV12-3 or TRBV12-4, the J gene TRBJ2-7; possibly TRBD1 or TRBD2 for D (5 bases each). The CDR3 runs 14 residues. The CDR3 spells CASSFGTGAYEQYF. In nucleotides, the CDR3 is TGTGCTAGCAGTTTCGGGACCGGCGCCTACGAGCAGTACTTC.

The chain combines TRBV3-1 with TRBJ2-4; TRBD2 matches 13 bases. The DNA matches TRBJ2-7 better at its end, which makes the J call doubtful. The CDR3 has 20 residues. The germline CDR1 and CDR2 sequences are LGHDT and YNNKEL (reference sequence). The CDR3 nucleotides read TGTGCCAGCAGCCAAGTCCGTTTTCGGACTAGCGGGAGTAATTCTTACGAGCAGTACTTC. Its translation is CASSQVRFRTSGSNSYEQYF.

The rearrangement joins TRBV4-1 to TRBJ1-2, with unresolved D. The CDR3 is 16 amino acids. Deletions cut 4 bases from V and 4 bases from J, with 19 bases between. CDR1 is MGHRA, CDR2 YSYEKL, per germline. CDR3 sequence: CASSPGFFGLVYGYTF. The CDR3 bases are TGCGCCAGCAGCCCCGGATTCTTTGGGCTGGTCTATGGCTACACCTTC.

This clonotype has more than one count but fewer than ten. This rearrangement joins TRBV12-3 or TRBV12-4 to TRBJ1-6; 7 bases are a match to TRBD1. The CDR3 runs to 15 residues. With 2 bases clipped from V and 7 bases from J, the junction kept 5 bases outside the gene matches. CDR3 in amino acids: CASSLRTGWNSPLHF. As DNA, the CDR3 is TGTGCCAGCAGTTTACGGACAGGCTGGAATTCACCCCTCCACTTT.